One and the same sample provided the 21 T cell receptor beta chains below, sequenced in a study of radiotherapy plus CTLA-4 blockade in lung cancer. The repertoire was sequenced with immunoSEQ multiplex PCR; TCRdb's copy has only in-frame clones and lacks some. Of 65,000 to 100,000 clones listed, over 80% are singletons. Here the sequenced sample was peripheral blood, taken from a patient treated with radiotherapy plus ipilimumab. These receptors were collected from a human donor with non-small cell lung cancer who had stable disease on radiotherapy plus ipilimumab.

The chain carries TRBV6-1 and TRBJ1-1; the match to TRBD1 covers 8 bases. The CDR3 contains 15 residues. The V gene end was trimmed by 3 bases and the J gene end by 7 bases; junction bases not matched to a gene: 10. CDR1 MNHNS and CDR2 SASEGT come from the germline V gene. CDR3 DNA sequence: TGTGCCAGCAGTGAGCCAGGGGGCGCGACCATTGAAGCTTTCTTT. This codes for CASSEPGGATIEAFF.

The rearrangement links TRBV5-8 to TRBJ1-2; 7 bases map to TRBD1. The trim removed 4 bases at V and 4 bases at J, leaving 10 bases unmatched. The germline V gene has CDR1 SGHTS and CDR2 YDEGEE. The CDR3 runs 15 residues. CDR3 residues: CASSGMTGSAYGYTF. CDR3 bases: TGTGCCAGCAGCGGGATGACAGGGTCGGCCTATGGCTACACCTTC.

CDR3 residues: CASSQHRLVKGYEQYF. In DNA, the CDR3 is TGCGCCAGCAGCCAGCATAGACTAGTAAAAGGCTACGAGCAGTACTTC. The gene calls are TRBV4-1 and TRBJ2-7; possible D gene TRBD2, 6 bases. The ends were cut back, 3 bases at V and 3 bases at J, with 18 bases in the middle. The V gene's germline CDR1 is MGHRA and CDR2 YSYEKL. CDR3 size: 16 residues.

The chain joins TRBV11-2 to TRBJ2-7; a possible D gene is TRBD1 (5 bases). Trimming removed 8 bases at V and 2 bases at J, with 7 bases between. The CDR3 is 11 residues long. CDR1 and CDR2 (germline): SGHAT, FQNNGV. The CDR3, as DNA: TGTGCCAGCGCGGACACCTACGAGCAGTACTTC. Its translation is CASADTYEQYF.

The rearrangement joins TRBV10-3 to TRBJ2-1, with D possibly being TRBD1 or TRBD2 (5 bases each). V was pared by 10 bases and J by 7 bases, with 17 bases between. This CDR3 has 13 amino acids. The germline CDR1 and CDR2 sequences are ENHRY and SYGVKD. CDR3 residues: CATMRGGVNEQFF. The CDR3 DNA reads as TGTGCCACCATGAGGGGTGGGGTAAATGAGCAGTTCTTC.

The table lists this clone with a few counts. The rearrangement joins TRBV9 to TRBJ2-3; 7 nucleotides agree with TRBD1. CDR3 length: 15 residues. J was trimmed by 4 bases and V by 4 bases; bases with no gene match: 9. Germline V lookup: CDR1 SGDLS, CDR2 YYNGEE. For the CDR3, the DNA is TGTGCCAGCAGCTCGAGGACAGGAGCATCAGATACGCAGTATTTT. This gives the protein CASSSRTGASDTQYF.

Notes on this clone: At the DNA level, this CDR3 is encoded by other sequences in the same sample as well. The CDR3: CAWSVPRGRNTEAFF. The CDR3 nucleotides are TGTGCCTGGAGTGTTCCTAGGGGGAGGAACACTGAAGCTTTCTTT. The chain employs TRBV30 and TRBJ1-1; perhaps TRBD1 as D (6 bases). From germline, CDR1 is GTSNPN and CDR2 SVGIG (reference sequence). This CDR3 spans 15 amino acids. The V end was cut by 0 bases, the J end by 1 base, with 12 bases between.

J is TRBJ1-2 and V is TRBV11-2; D is uncertain. CDR1 is SGHAT and CDR2 is FQNNGV in the germline V gene. This CDR3 contains 13 residues. Trimming shortened V by 4 bases and J by 8 bases, and 14 bases separated the two germline ends. The CDR3 here is CASSSGRGGGYTF. The CDR3 DNA is TGTGCCAGCAGCTCCGGACGGGGAGGGGGCTACACCTTC. The entire variable domain, with the rest obtained from reference TRBV11-2 and TRBJ1-2, is as follows: EAGVAQSPRYKIIEKRQSVAFWCNPISGHATLYWYQQILGQGPKLLIQFQNNGVVDDSQLPKDRFSAERLKGVDSTLKIQPAKLEDSAVYLCASSSGRGGGYTFGSGTRLTVV.

The chain carries TRBV11-2 and TRBJ2-7; D uncertain. Deletions cut 8 bases from V and 5 bases from J, with 10 bases between. The CDR3 is made up of 11 amino acids. The V gene's germline CDR1 is SGHAT and CDR2 FQNNGV. The CDR3 region is CASGLDNEQYF. The CDR3 DNA follows: TGTGCCAGCGGTCTAGATAACGAGCAGTACTTC.

This chain uses TRBV19 with TRBJ2-3, with 7 bases that match TRBD2. V dropped 3 bases and J dropped 0; count of bases not matched to a gene: 3. CDR1 and CDR2 from the germline V gene are LNHDA and SQIVND (reference sequence). The length of the CDR3 is 15 residues. This chain's CDR3 is CASSIPSGSTDTQYF. The DNA of the CDR3 is TGTGCCAGTAGTATCCCTAGCGGTAGCACAGATACGCAGTATTTT.

The V and J genes are TRBV11-1 and TRBJ1-6, with D perhaps TRBD1 (5 bases). V gave up 2 bases and J gave up 6 bases, with 11 bases separating them. This CDR3 region has 15 residues. Looked up from germline, CDR1 is SGHAT and CDR2 is FQDESV (reference sequence). The CDR3 DNA is TGTGCCAGCAGCTTATTGACAGCTTCTAATTCACCCCTCCACTTT. Its translation: CASSLLTASNSPLHF.

On this clone itself: At one boundary the junction diverges from the germline segment, which might be a read error. V and J are TRBV19 and TRBJ1-1; 8 bases fit TRBD1. The CDR3 extends over 14 amino acids. CDR1 is LNHDA and CDR2 is SQIVND in the germline V gene (reference sequence). CDR3 bases: TGTGCCAGTATTATAGACAGGGGGAACACTGAAGCTTTCTTT. Protein product: CASIIDRGNTEAFF.

This clone was recorded a few times. This chain connects TRBV6-1 to TRBJ1-3, with a tentative D call TRBD1 (6 bases). From germline, CDR1 is MNHNS and CDR2 SASEGT. V lost 0 bases, J lost 5 bases, and 14 bases lay in between. This CDR3 comprises 16 residues. The CDR3 spells CASSEAPRQVRNTIYF. The CDR3 coding sequence is TGTGCCAGCAGTGAAGCTCCTCGACAGGTTCGAAACACCATATATTTT.

The chain couples TRBV10-2 to TRBJ2-7, with D possibly matching TRBD2 (5 bases). V was trimmed by 8 bases and J by 2 bases, leaving 16 bases between them. This CDR3 spans 14 amino acids. Per the germline V gene, CDR1 is WSHSY and CDR2 is SAAADI. The CDR3 sequence: CASATASAAYEQYF. Here the CDR3 DNA reads TGCGCCAGCGCTACAGCCTCAGCGGCCTACGAGCAGTACTTC.

This clone has just one count. The V call is TRBV11-2, the J call TRBJ2-7, with D perhaps matching TRBD1 (6 bases). Trimming shortened V by 4 bases and J by 9 bases, and 25 bases separated the two germline ends. The CDR3 consists of 16 residues. Germline V gene lookup returns CDR1 SGHAT and CDR2 FQNNGV. The chain's CDR3 is CASSSGTQPTSIGQYF. The CDR3 DNA reads TGTGCCAGCAGCTCCGGGACACAACCTACGAGTATTGGGCAGTACTTC.

The chain uses TRBV7-2 and TRBJ1-6; D is unresolved. The CDR3 has 17 amino acids. Germline loops: CDR1 SGHTA, CDR2 FQGNSA. V was clipped by 3 bases and J by 0 bases, with 12 bases between them. CDR3 amino acids: CASSLDLVSSYNSPLHF. CDR3 sequence (DNA): TGTGCCAGCAGCTTGGATCTCGTGAGCTCCTATAATTCACCCCTCCACTTT.

CDR3 sequence (DNA): TGTGCCAGCAGTCTCGGGCAGGTATTAACTGAAGCTTTCTTT. This codes for CASSLGQVLTEAFF. This rearrangement joins TRBV28 to TRBJ1-1; D remains unclear. This CDR3 is built from 14 residues. V was trimmed by 5 bases and J by 5 bases, leaving 15 bases between them. Germline V lookup: CDR1 MDHEN, CDR2 SYDVKM.

V is TRBV30 and J is TRBJ2-7; D remains ambiguous. This CDR3 comprises 14 residues. The germline CDR1 and CDR2 sequences are GTSNPN and SVGIG (reference sequence). V lost 0 bases and J lost 0, with 9 bases in between. The CDR3 sequence: CAWSVGTSSYEQYF. CDR3 coding DNA: TGTGCCTGGAGTGTAGGAACCAGCTCCTACGAGCAGTACTTC.

The chain is built from TRBV28 and TRBJ2-5; TRBD2 matches at 7 bases. Germline CDR1 MDHEN, CDR2 SYDVKM. V lost 8 bases, J lost 8 bases, and 8 bases stayed unmatched. The CDR3 is 12 residues long. The CDR3 nucleotides read TGTGCCAGCGGATCTGGCGGGGGAACCCAGTACTTC. As protein: CASGSGGGTQYF.

The J gene is TRBJ1-5, the V gene TRBV28; 7 bases are a match to TRBD1. CDR1 is MDHEN and CDR2 is SYDVKM in the germline V gene. The CDR3 has 14 residues. V lost 3 bases, J lost 2 bases, and 1 base stayed unmatched. CDR3 DNA: TGTGCCAGCAGTTTGGACAGGCGCAATCAGCCCCAGCATTTT. It is translated as CASSLDRRNQPQHF.

This clone has a handful of counts. The rearrangement uses TRBV5-1 and TRBJ2-2; 8 bases are shared with TRBD1. The CDR3 extends over 16 amino acids. V lost 4 bases, J lost 5 bases, and 10 bases stayed unmatched. Germline CDR1 SGHRS, CDR2 YFSETQ. The CDR3 loop is CASSLGQGVRTGELFF. The CDR3 DNA sequence: TGCGCCAGCAGCCTCGGACAGGGAGTAAGGACCGGGGAGCTGTTTTTT. Based on the CDR3 plus reference TRBV5-1 and TRBJ2-2, the full variable domain is KAGVTQTPRYLIKTRGQQVTLSCSPISGHRSVSWYQQTPGQGLQFLFEYFSETQRNKGNFPGRFSGRQFSNSRSEMNVSTLELGDSALYLCASSLGQGVRTGELFFGEGSRLTVL.